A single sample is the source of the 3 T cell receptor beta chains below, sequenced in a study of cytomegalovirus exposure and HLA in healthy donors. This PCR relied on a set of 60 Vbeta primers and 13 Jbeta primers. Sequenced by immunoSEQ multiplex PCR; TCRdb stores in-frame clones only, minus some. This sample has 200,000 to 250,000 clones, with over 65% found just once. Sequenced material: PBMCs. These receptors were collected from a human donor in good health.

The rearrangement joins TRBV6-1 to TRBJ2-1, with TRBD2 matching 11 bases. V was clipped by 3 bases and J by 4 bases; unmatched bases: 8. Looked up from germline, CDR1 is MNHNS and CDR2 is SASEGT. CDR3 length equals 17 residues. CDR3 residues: CASSEPGTSGLYNEQFF. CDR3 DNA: TGTGCCAGCAGTGAGCCCGGGACTAGCGGATTATACAATGAGCAGTTCTTC.

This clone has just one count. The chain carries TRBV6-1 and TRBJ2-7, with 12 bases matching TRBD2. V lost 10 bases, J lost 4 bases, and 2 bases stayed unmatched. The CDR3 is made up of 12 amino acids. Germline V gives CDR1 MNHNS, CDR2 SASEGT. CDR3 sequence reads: CAITSGGYEQYF. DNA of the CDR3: TGTGCCATTACTAGCGGGGGGTACGAGCAGTACTTC.

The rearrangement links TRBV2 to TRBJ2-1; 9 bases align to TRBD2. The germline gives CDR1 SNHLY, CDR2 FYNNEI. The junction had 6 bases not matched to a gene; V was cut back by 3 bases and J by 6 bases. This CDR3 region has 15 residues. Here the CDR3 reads CASSDGSGRGNEQFF. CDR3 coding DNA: TGTGCCAGCAGTGATGGTAGCGGGAGAGGCAATGAGCAGTTCTTC.